One and the same sample provided the 21 T cell receptor beta chains below, sequenced in a study of cytotoxic CD8 clonotypes in ibrutinib-treated CLL. Data came from immunoSEQ multiplex PCR; TCRdb stores just in-frame clones and leaves some out. In the table there are 150,000 or so clones, 70% to 90% of which are singletons. This material consisted of PBMCs, taken after 36 months of ibrutinib treatment. These receptors were collected from a human donor with chronic lymphocytic leukemia.

The V and J genes are TRBV13 and TRBJ1-1; D is uncertain. Looked up from germline, CDR1 is PRHDT and CDR2 is FYEKMQ (reference sequence). The V gene lost 0 bases and the J gene lost 1 base, with 21 bases spanning the gap. The CDR3 loop spans 19 amino acids. CDR3 in DNA: TGTGCCAGCAGCTTAGGGGCCCCGGGTTTCAGCCTGCGGAACACTGAAGCTTTCTTT. This encodes CASSLGAPGFSLRNTEAFF.

The chain carries TRBV28 and TRBJ2-3; 8 bases fit TRBD2. The CDR3 is made up of 14 amino acids. CDR1 is MDHEN and CDR2 is SYDVKM in the germline V gene. The J segment lost 0 bases and the V segment lost 8 bases, leaving 4 bases of the junction unmatched. The CDR3 coding sequence is TGTGCCAGCCAAACTAGCGGTAGCACAGATACGCAGTATTTT. This gives the protein CASQTSGSTDTQYF.

Ten or more counts support this clone. The rearrangement joins TRBV18 to TRBJ2-7, with D unclear. V was clipped by 0 bases and J by 2 bases, with 2 bases between them. CDR1 and CDR2 (germline): KGHSH, LQKENI. This CDR3 region has 12 residues. The chain's CDR3 is CASSPPTYEQYF. CDR3 coding DNA: TGTGCCAGCTCACCACCTACCTACGAGCAGTACTTC.

This chain uses TRBV6-6 with TRBJ2-1; D is ambiguous. V was trimmed by 3 bases and J by 4 bases, leaving 10 bases between them. CDR1 and CDR2 (germline): MNHNY, SVGAGI (reference sequence). The CDR3 contains 14 residues. The CDR3 bases are TGTGCCAGCAGTTATGTCGCAGAGTACAATGAGCAGTTCTTC. Translating gives CASSYVAEYNEQFF.

This clone turned up a few times. The rearrangement links TRBV6-5 to TRBJ2-7, with 7 bases fitting TRBD1. The V gene's germline CDR1 is MNHEY and CDR2 SVGAGI. The ends lost 5 bases at V and 2 bases at J; junction bases unmatched: 9. The CDR3 is made up of 15 amino acids. CDR3 nucleotides: TGTGCCAGCAGTGGGGCTCGGGACAGAGCCTACGAGCAGTACTTC. Protein product: CASSGARDRAYEQYF.

CDR3 loop: CATSRLAGGRHEQFF. Here the CDR3 DNA reads TGTGCCACCAGCCGACTAGCGGGGGGCCGTCATGAGCAGTTCTTC. V is TRBV15 and J is TRBJ2-1; 13 bases are a match to TRBD2. Trimming took 5 bases from V and 8 from J; bases not matched to a gene: 6. The germline V gene has CDR1 LNHNV and CDR2 YYDKDF (reference sequence). The CDR3 length is 15 residues.

The chain is built from TRBV14 and TRBJ2-7, with TRBD2 matching 10 bases. Germline V gene lookup returns CDR1 SGHDN and CDR2 FVKESK. This CDR3 spans 15 amino acids. Germline trimming cut 1 base from V and 7 bases from J; bases unmatched to any gene: 7. The CDR3 nucleotides read TGTGCCAGCAGCCAAGTAGCGGGAGGCCCGGTAGAGCAGTACTTC. Its protein is CASSQVAGGPVEQYF.

The V gene is TRBV29-1, the J gene TRBJ2-1; D remains unclear. CDR1 is SQVTM, CDR2 ANQGSEA, per germline. V gave up 5 bases and J gave up 7 bases, with 21 bases separating them. This CDR3 contains 15 residues. The CDR3 DNA reads TGCAGCGTTCCAATTTTATATCGGGTCTTGAATGAGCAGTTCTTC. Its translation is CSVPILYRVLNEQFF.

The chain joins TRBV28 to TRBJ1-2, with D perhaps matching TRBD1 (5 bases). Germline lookup yields CDR1 MDHEN and CDR2 SYDVKM. V lost 4 bases to trimming and J lost 5 bases, with 41 bases between them. This CDR3 is 23 amino acids long. The CDR3 protein is CASSSGWAGFFPQILGGEYGYTF. The DNA of the CDR3 is TGTGCCAGCAGTTCGGGATGGGCAGGGTTCTTTCCCCAAATCCTGGGAGGGGAGTATGGCTACACCTTC.

V and J are TRBV5-1 and TRBJ1-1; D gene unclear. The CDR3 covers 13 residues. Germline values: CDR1 SGHRS, CDR2 YFSETQ. Trimming removed 2 bases at V and 3 bases at J, with 8 bases between. In DNA, the CDR3 is TGCGCCAGCAGCTTCGATAGGGACACTGAAGCTTTCTTT. Its translation: CASSFDRDTEAFF.

V and J are TRBV30 and TRBJ2-5; 12 bases agree with TRBD1. CDR1 is GTSNPN, CDR2 SVGIG, per germline (reference sequence). The V and J ends lost 7 bases and 5 bases, in that order; junction bases with no gene match: 8. CDR3 length: 14 residues. CDR3 nucleotides: TGTGCCTCGACGGGGACAGGGGGCGACGAGACCCAGTACTTC. This codes for CASTGTGGDETQYF.

There are a few counts of this clone. The chain combines TRBV19 with TRBJ1-2; no clear D. CDR3 length equals 11 residues. Between the trimmed V and J ends, which lost 11 bases and 4 bases, there was a span of 11 bases. Germline CDR1 and CDR2: LNHDA and SQIVND (reference sequence). This CDR3 reads CASGRPYGYTF. The CDR3 nucleotides are TGTGCCTCCGGTCGGCCCTATGGCTACACCTTC.

This clone was counted at least ten times. This chain uses TRBV18 with TRBJ1-2; no firm D call. The germline V and J ends were trimmed by 8 bases and 0 bases, with 10 bases remaining between them. Germline-derived CDR1 and CDR2 are KGHSH and LQKENI. The CDR3 spans 13 residues. CDR3 bases: TGTGCCAGCCGCCCAGGAGCTAACTATGGCTACACCTTC. The encoded protein is CASRPGANYGYTF.

The rearrangement joins TRBV5-1 to TRBJ2-7; perhaps D is TRBD1 or TRBD2 (5 bases each). Germline loops: CDR1 SGHRS, CDR2 YFSETQ. Trimming removed 0 bases from V and 2 bases from J, with 12 bases in between. CDR3 length: 15 amino acids. The CDR3 here is CASSLARDGPYEQYF. The CDR3 nucleotides read TGCGCCAGCAGCTTGGCTAGGGACGGACCCTACGAGCAGTACTTC.

This clone appeared a single time. V usage is TRBV11-2 and J usage is TRBJ2-2, with 8 bases matching TRBD2. Germline CDR1 is SGHAT and CDR2 is FQNNGV. Trimming removed 5 bases from V and 4 bases from J; junction bases left unmatched: 12. The CDR3 is made up of 17 amino acids. As DNA, the CDR3 is TGTGCCAGCAGCCTCCGCCGGGGGCTAGCGGGCACCGGGGAGCTGTTTTTT. Amino acid sequence: CASSLRRGLAGTGELFF. The entire variable domain, with the rest obtained from reference TRBV11-2 and TRBJ2-2, is as follows: EAGVAQSPRYKIIEKRQSVAFWCNPISGHATLYWYQQILGQGPKLLIQFQNNGVVDDSQLPKDRFSAERLKGVDSTLKIQPAKLEDSAVYLCASSLRRGLAGTGELFFGEGSRLTVL.

This clone has only one observation. The V gene is TRBV5-4, the J gene TRBJ2-5, with TRBD1 identical over 7 bases. From germline, CDR1 is SGHNT and CDR2 YYREEE (reference sequence). There are 14 residues in the CDR3. With 4 bases clipped from V and 1 base from J, the junction kept 4 bases outside the gene matches. CDR3 sequence: CASSTGQRQETQYF. In nucleotides, the CDR3 is TGTGCCAGCAGCACGGGACAGCGCCAAGAGACCCAGTACTTC.

This clone was counted once. This chain uses TRBV7-8 with TRBJ2-7, with D perhaps matching TRBD1 or TRBD2 (5 bases each). Between the trimmed V and J ends, which lost 4 bases and 0 bases, there was a span of 19 bases. Per the germline V gene, CDR1 is SGHVS and CDR2 is FQNEAQ. This CDR3 has 17 residues. CDR3 loop: CASSSRPGPLSSYEQYF. CDR3 coding DNA: TGTGCCAGCAGCTCCCGACCGGGACCGCTGAGCTCCTACGAGCAGTACTTC.

The chain has TRBV27 and TRBJ1-6; no definite D call. In germline, CDR1 is MNHEY, CDR2 SMNVEV (reference sequence). The CDR3 length is 14 residues. Trimming took 2 bases from V and 4 from J, leaving 6 bases between them. CDR3 bases: TGTGCCAGCAGTTTAGTGGAGTATAATTCACCCCTCCACTTT. This translates into CASSLVEYNSPLHF.

This rearrangement joins TRBV27 to TRBJ1-4; a weak D match, TRBD1 (5 bases). V dropped 5 bases and J dropped 7 bases, with 14 bases sitting between them. The CDR3 length is 14 residues. Germline V gives CDR1 MNHEY, CDR2 SMNVEV (reference sequence). DNA for the CDR3: TGTGCCAGCAGTCAGGACCGAGGGGTTGAAAAACTGTTTTTT. Translation gives CASSQDRGVEKLFF.

The V and J genes are TRBV2 and TRBJ2-2; 13 bases agree with TRBD2. J lost 4 bases, V lost 6 bases, and 8 bases had no gene match. The CDR3 is 17 amino acids. Germline V gives CDR1 SNHLY, CDR2 FYNNEI. CDR3 nucleotides: TGTGCCAGCAGGTTTAGGACTAGCGGGAGAGGCACCGGGGAGCTGTTTTTT. Its translation: CASRFRTSGRGTGELFF.

The genes are TRBV4-2 and TRBJ1-1, with 7 bases identical to TRBD1. Germline V lookup: CDR1 LGHNA, CDR2 YNFKEQ. This CDR3 is built from 14 residues. V shed 5 bases, J shed 1 base, and the junction held 4 bases outside the gene matches. Here the CDR3 reads CASSTRTGNTEAFF. CDR3 nucleotides: TGTGCCAGCAGCACCCGGACAGGGAACACTGAAGCTTTCTTT.